The 2 T cell receptor beta chains given below trace back to one sample, sequenced in a study of T cell repertoires in breast cancer. An expanded emulsion RT-PCR with primers for all TCR V genes paired CD8+ T cell chains. Blocking oligonucleotides added to a second nested PCR suppressed unpaired genes. A single record per CDR3 protein comes from TCRdb applying MiXCR to the emulsion pairing reads. Counted here are tens of thousands of distinct CDR3 sequences, roughly 44% occurring once; the ten biggest clones make up around 59%. The specimen was CD8+ T cells. The receptors shown here come from a pool of human donors with breast cancer or a healthy control (not recorded which).

CDR3 region: CASSPQDVYGYTF. In DNA form, the CDR3 reads TGTGCCAGCAGCCCCCAGGACGTCTATGGCTACACCTTC. The chain couples TRBV7-6 to TRBJ1-2; D is unresolved. The CDR3 spans 13 residues. Germline V gene data show CDR1 as SGHVS and CDR2 as FNYEAQ. V lost 5 bases and J lost 4, with 11 bases in between.

This clonotype has at least ten counts. The rearrangement joins TRBV28 to TRBJ1-1; the match to TRBD1 covers 8 bases. The germline V gene encodes CDR1 MDHEN and CDR2 SYDVKM. Losses at the gene ends were 7 bases for V and 12 bases for J; bases not matched to a gene: 10. This CDR3 is built from 12 residues. The CDR3 loop is CASNRLGQVTFF. CDR3 sequence (DNA): TGTGCCAGCAACCGTTTGGGACAGGTAACTTTCTTT.